This is a list of T cell receptor beta chains from one sample in a study of T cell responses to AZD1222 COVID-19 vaccine. TCRdb's table, derived via immunoSEQ multiplex PCR, lists solely in-frame clones and lacks some. Counted here are 70,000 to 95,000 clones, approximately 90% occurring once; the ten biggest clones make up around 8%. The source material was peripheral blood, sampled 28 days after the second AZD1222 dose. The receptors derive from an adult who received the AZD1222 COVID-19 vaccine. Both conserved end residues are part of each CDR3. The D gene is left open where the match is weak. A row's size may be missing; if present it is once, few, many or a size class.

d_call,v_call,j_call,clone_size,cdr3_aa,cdr3_nt
TRBD1,TRBV2,TRBJ1-4,-,CASNRQGFGEKLFF,TGTGCCAGCAATCGACAGGGCTTCGGCGAAAAACTGTTTTTT
TRBD1,TRBV20-1,TRBJ1-2,once,CSASSGQTNYGYTF,TGCAGTGCTAGTTCGGGACAGACTAACTATGGCTACACCTTC
TRBD2,TRBV23-1,TRBJ2-1,-,CASNIQGLAYYNEQFF,TGCGCCAGCAATATACAAGGACTAGCGTACTACAATGAGCAGTTCTTC
-,TRBV27,TRBJ2-1,-,CASSLLGGHGNEQFF,TGTGCCAGCAGTTTATTAGGGGGGCACGGGAATGAGCAGTTCTTC
-,TRBV18,TRBJ1-1,-,CASSPMNTEAFF,TGTGCCAGCTCCCCTATGAACACTGAAGCTTTCTTT
-,TRBV7-7,TRBJ2-5,-,CASSLNDETAQYF,TGTGCTAGCAGCTTAAACGATGAAACGGCCCAGTACTTC
-,TRBV19,TRBJ2-5,-,CASSIGGTRQETQYF,TGTGCCAGTAGTATAGGTGGGACACGCCAAGAGACCCAGTACTTC
-,TRBV5-1,TRBJ1-1,-,CASSAALKVGFTEAFF,TGCGCCAGCAGCGCGGCACTAAAGGTGGGGTTCACTGAAGCTTTCTTT
TRBD1,TRBV19,TRBJ1-4,-,CASSTTGAPEKLFF,TGTGCCAGTAGTACCACAGGGGCGCCTGAAAAACTGTTTTTT
TRBD2,TRBV6-1,TRBJ2-1,-,CASSDLLAGGLDEQFF,TGTGCCAGCAGTGATTTGCTAGCGGGAGGTCTGGATGAGCAGTTCTTC
TRBD1,TRBV28,TRBJ2-2,-,CASIHNINRGGTGELFF,TGTGCCAGCATTCACAACATAAACAGGGGCGGCACCGGGGAGCTGTTTTTT
-,TRBV24-1,TRBJ1-2,-,CATSDFSTNYGYTF,TGTGCCACCAGTGATTTTAGTACTAACTATGGCTACACCTTC
-,TRBV27,TRBJ1-1,-,CASSNPGPNTEAFF,TGTGCCAGCAGTAATCCAGGGCCGAACACTGAAGCTTTCTTT
TRBD1,TRBV28,TRBJ1-2,-,CASSSPPEGAYGYTF,TGTGCCAGCAGTTCCCCCCCCGAGGGGGCTTATGGCTACACCTTC
-,TRBV29-1,TRBJ1-2,few,CSSYTAPYGYTF,TGCAGTTCCTACACGGCCCCCTATGGCTACACCTTC
-,TRBV14,TRBJ2-3,-,CASSLGWDTQYF,TGTGCCAGCAGCCTTGGGTGGGATACGCAGTATTTT
TRBD1,TRBV7-8,TRBJ1-5,-,CASSRSGTGNQPQHF,TGTGCCAGCAGCCGATCCGGGACAGGCAATCAGCCCCAGCATTTT
-,TRBV29-1,TRBJ2-3,-,CSVAGGKGTDTQYF,TGCAGCGTTGCGGGCGGGAAAGGAACAGATACGCAGTATTTT
-,TRBV4-2,TRBJ2-3,-,CASSQDPGTDTQYF,TGTGCCAGCAGCCAAGATCCCGGCACAGATACGCAGTATTTT
TRBD1,TRBV5-1,TRBJ2-2,once,CASSLAQGAIPTGELFF,TGCGCCAGCAGCTTGGCGCAGGGGGCAATTCCCACCGGGGAGCTGTTTTTT
TRBD2,TRBV18,TRBJ2-7,-,CASSPRGLAGIEQYF,TGTGCCAGCTCACCAAGGGGACTAGCGGGAATCGAGCAGTACTTC
-,TRBV18,TRBJ2-3,once,CASSPPYATDTQYF,TGTGCCAGCTCACCACCATACGCCACAGATACGCAGTATTTT
TRBD1,TRBV6-5,TRBJ1-1,-,CASSPGQGAGTEAFF,TGTGCCAGCAGTCCCGGACAGGGGGCTGGAACTGAAGCTTTCTTT
TRBD2,TRBV6-2/TRBV6-3,TRBJ2-5,-,CASSKGLAEQETQYF,TGTGCCAGCAGTAAAGGACTAGCGGAACAAGAGACCCAGTACTTC
TRBD2,TRBV19,TRBJ2-1,-,CASSIGRTSGIYNEQFF,TGTGCCAGTAGTATAGGTCGGACTAGCGGGATTTACAATGAGCAGTTCTTC
-,TRBV28,TRBJ2-2,-,CASSFSFGELFF,TGTGCCAGCAGTTTCAGCTTCGGGGAGCTGTTTTTT
TRBD1,TRBV24-1,TRBJ1-5,-,CATSGTGVGQPQHF,TGTGCCACCAGTGGAACAGGGGTTGGTCAGCCCCAGCATTTT
-,TRBV19,TRBJ1-5,-,CASSIGKDQPQHF,TGTGCCAGTAGTATAGGGAAAGATCAGCCCCAGCATTTT
-,TRBV9,TRBJ2-5,-,CASSLLLGGETQYF,TGTGCCAGCAGCCTGCTTTTAGGGGGAGAGACCCAGTACTTC
TRBD1,TRBV28,TRBJ1-2,once,CASSPSTGQGRNGYTF,TGTGCCAGCAGTCCCTCGACGGGACAGGGGAGGAATGGCTACACCTTC
-,TRBV6-5,TRBJ1-6,-,CASSGRGPNSPLHF,TGTGCCAGCAGCGGTAGGGGACCGAATTCACCCCTCCACTTT
TRBD2,TRBV2,TRBJ2-2,-,CASTRYRGLAGRLNTGELFF,TGTGCCAGCACCCGATACAGGGGACTAGCGGGTCGCTTGAACACCGGGGAGCTGTTTTTT
TRBD2,TRBV19,TRBJ2-5,-,CASSTPGGPGETQYF,TGTGCCAGTAGTACGCCGGGAGGGCCCGGAGAGACCCAGTACTTC
TRBD1,TRBV2,TRBJ1-5,-,CASSGGTGHQPQHF,TGTGCCAGCAGTGGGGGGACAGGGCATCAGCCCCAGCATTTT
-,TRBV15,TRBJ1-3,-,CATSREWARENTIYF,TGTGCCACCAGCAGAGAATGGGCCAGAGAAAACACCATATATTTT
TRBD2,TRBV18,TRBJ2-5,-,CASSPTGLAVQETQYF,TGTGCCAGCTCACCGACGGGACTAGCGGTCCAAGAGACCCAGTACTTC
TRBD2,TRBV5-1,TRBJ2-1,-,CASSRSLAGHNEQFF,TGCGCCAGCAGCCGGTCTTTAGCGGGGCACAATGAGCAGTTCTTC
TRBD1,TRBV6-6,TRBJ2-6,-,CASNSQGALGANVLTF,TGTGCCAGCAATAGTCAGGGGGCGCTTGGGGCCAACGTCCTGACTTTC
TRBD1,TRBV3-1/TRBV3-2,TRBJ2-3,-,CASRWTGQGVKDTQYF,TGTGCCAGCCGGTGGACGGGGCAGGGGGTGAAAGATACGCAGTATTTT
-,TRBV5-4,TRBJ1-6,-,CASSSPTTDPYNSPLHF,TGTGCCAGCAGTTCGCCAACGACAGACCCCTATAATTCACCCCTCCACTTT
TRBD2,TRBV28,TRBJ2-7,-,CASSLGLAGVGEQYF,TGTGCCAGCAGTTTGGGACTAGCGGGAGTAGGCGAGCAGTACTTC
-,TRBV7-9,TRBJ1-3,-,CASSPPEIQAGIF,TGTGCCAGCAGCCCCCCCGAGATTCAAGCCGGGATTTTT
-,TRBV7-9,TRBJ2-3,-,CASSASAGDTQYF,TGTGCCAGCAGCGCCTCGGCCGGAGATACGCAGTATTTT
-,TRBV7-9,TRBJ2-6,-,CASSLAQGTAGANVLTF,TGTGCCAGCAGCTTAGCCCAGGGGACTGCTGGGGCCAACGTCCTGACTTTC
TRBD2,TRBV29-1,TRBJ2-7,-,CSAQGTSGRPYEQYF,TGCAGCGCCCAAGGGACTAGCGGGAGGCCCTACGAGCAGTACTTC
TRBD2,TRBV11-3,TRBJ2-3,-,CASSPGLAGTTPDTQYF,TGTGCCAGCAGCCCCGGACTAGCGGGGACGACCCCAGATACGCAGTATTTT
-,TRBV6-5,TRBJ1-2,-,CASSYSNDYGYTF,TGTGCCAGCAGTTACTCGAATGACTATGGCTACACCTTC
TRBD1,TRBV18,TRBJ2-7,-,CASSQGQGVIEQYF,TGTGCCAGCTCACAGGGACAGGGTGTAATAGAGCAGTACTTC
-,TRBV19,TRBJ1-1,-,CASNWGYTEAFF,TGTGCCAGTAATTGGGGGTACACTGAAGCTTTCTTT
-,TRBV28,TRBJ1-3,-,CASSWGRGSGNTIYF,TGTGCCAGCAGTTGGGGGCGGGGCTCTGGAAACACCATATATTTT
TRBD1,TRBV30,TRBJ1-2,-,CAWTRTGTGDYTF,TGTGCCTGGACCCGGACAGGCACGGGGGACTACACCTTC
TRBD2,TRBV5-4,TRBJ2-1,-,CASSSGGPIAGGNEQFF,TGTGCCAGCAGCTCTGGGGGGCCTATAGCGGGAGGCAATGAGCAGTTCTTC
-,TRBV4-1,TRBJ1-5,-,CASSHGGAGNQPQHF,TGCGCCAGCAGCCACGGGGGAGCCGGCAATCAGCCCCAGCATTTT
TRBD1,TRBV13,TRBJ1-2,-,CASSIRGLGYGYTF,TGTGCCAGCAGCATCAGGGGGCTAGGCTATGGCTACACCTTC
-,TRBV7-3,TRBJ1-1,-,CASSQTLNTEAFF,TGTGCCAGCAGCCAAACATTGAACACTGAAGCTTTCTTT